A single sample gave rise to the 23 T cell receptor beta chains below, sequenced in a study of spatial heterogeneity in lung cancer. TCRdb reprocessed the 5' RACE reads via MiXCR and lists one record per CDR3 protein. The sample carries tens of thousands of distinct CDR3 sequences, roughly 6.5% recorded once. This sample's time point: sample taken at primary tumor resection. Sequenced here: PBMCs, sampled at surgery. The receptors originated from a female donor with early-stage non-small cell lung cancer.

V and J are TRBV20-1 and TRBJ2-5; TRBD2 is a possible D gene (5 bases). CDR3 length: 13 amino acids. CDR1 and CDR2 (germline): DFQATT, SNEGSKA (reference sequence). The CDR3: CSPKRPGQETQYF. The CDR3 bases are TGCAGCCCAAAGCGGCCGGGCCAAGAGACCCAGTACTTC.

This clonotype was recorded a few times. The chain uses TRBV20-1 and TRBJ2-7; a weak D match, TRBD2 (5 bases). The CDR3 has 13 residues. Germline CDR1 is DFQATT and CDR2 is SNEGSKA (reference sequence). V lost 3 bases and J lost 3, with 12 bases in between. CDR3 DNA: TGCAGTGCTAGGAGCGGAGTAAACTACGAGCAGTACTTC. Translated, it gives CSARSGVNYEQYF.

In this sample, this clonotype turned up many times. The chain has TRBV9 and TRBJ1-3; TRBD1 might be the D (5 bases). Germline CDR1 reads SGDLS; CDR2 reads YYNGEE. There are 16 residues in the CDR3. V dropped 4 bases and J dropped 0 bases, with 14 bases sitting between them. The CDR3 coding sequence is TGTGCCAGCAGCCCTAGAGGGGATTCCTCTGGAAACACCATATATTTT. It translates to CASSPRGDSSGNTIYF.

This clonotype was seen only once. The chain is built from TRBV19 and TRBJ2-7; 9 positions agree with TRBD1. The J segment lost 3 bases and the V segment lost 4 bases, leaving 1 base of the junction unmatched. Germline CDR1 is LNHDA and CDR2 is SQIVND (reference sequence). The CDR3 covers 13 residues. The CDR3 is CASSTGQGYEQYF. CDR3 DNA: TGTGCCAGTAGTACGGGACAGGGCTACGAGCAGTACTTC.

This clonotype has ten or more counts. CDR3 DNA: TGCAGTGCTAGTACGGAATATACGATGAACACTGAAGCTTTCTTT. Translated: CSASTEYTMNTEAFF. The chain uses TRBV20-1 and TRBJ1-1; D gene unclear. The V gene's germline CDR1 is DFQATT and CDR2 SNEGSKA (reference sequence). Trimming pared 3 bases from V and 0 bases from J, leaving 14 bases between. The CDR3 is 15 amino acids.

This clonotype was seen repeatedly, ten times or more. The CDR3: CASQEGFNYGYTF. CDR3 coding DNA: TGCGCCAGCCAGGAGGGATTTAACTATGGCTACACCTTC. The chain links TRBV5-1 to TRBJ1-2; unclear D gene. Trimming stripped 7 bases from V and 1 base from J, with 11 bases between. Germline values: CDR1 SGHRS, CDR2 YFSETQ. The CDR3 runs 13 residues. The full variable domain, completed using reference TRBV5-1 and TRBJ1-2, is KAGVTQTPRYLIKTRGQQVTLSCSPISGHRSVSWYQQTPGQGLQFLFEYFSETQRNKGNFPGRFSGRQFSNSRSEMNVSTLELGDSALYLCASQEGFNYGYTFGSGTRLTVV.

A note on this clonotype: Just one base apart from a much larger clone, this may be a read error. This rearrangement joins TRBV7-9 to TRBJ2-2; D remains ambiguous. This CDR3 contains 13 residues. V lost 5 bases and J lost 5, with 9 bases in between. Germline-derived CDR1 and CDR2 are SEHNR and FQNEAQ (reference sequence). This chain's CDR3 is CASSKSGTGELFF. DNA of the CDR3: TGTGCCAGCAGCAAGTCCGGGACCGGGGAGCTGTTTTTT.

This clonotype was observed many times. The V gene is TRBV12-3 or TRBV12-4, the J gene TRBJ1-4; TRBD1 is a possible D gene (5 bases). This CDR3 has 14 residues. The V end lost 5 bases, the J end lost 4 bases, and 11 bases lay between the germline ends. The CDR3 DNA reads TGTGCCAGCAGTCCGGACATACGTAATGAAAAACTGTTTTTT. Protein sequence: CASSPDIRNEKLFF.

This chain uses TRBV27 with TRBJ2-3; unclear D gene. V lost 5 bases and J lost 8, with 14 bases in between. Germline CDR1 reads MNHEY; CDR2 reads SMNVEV (reference sequence). CDR3 size: 13 residues. CDR3 DNA sequence: TGTGCCAGCAGTAGTAGCTGGCCAGGTACGCAGTATTTT. It specifies CASSSSWPGTQYF.

This clonotype turned up a few times. The V call is TRBV3-1, the J call TRBJ2-5; a possible D gene is TRBD2 (6 bases). V lost 1 base to trimming and J lost 4 bases, with 10 bases between them. Germline V gene data show CDR1 as LGHDT and CDR2 as YNNKEL (reference sequence). The CDR3 length is 14 residues. CDR3 in DNA: TGTGCCAGCAGCCAAGGCGGGGCGTTAGAGACCCAGTACTTC. It specifies CASSQGGALETQYF.

The chain uses TRBV20-1 and TRBJ2-1; 11 positions match TRBD1. Germline CDR1 DFQATT, CDR2 SNEGSKA (reference sequence). The CDR3 extends over 16 amino acids. J lost 7 bases, V lost 0 bases, and 8 bases had no gene match. CDR3 sequence: CSARDPLGQGANEQFF. In nucleotides, the CDR3 is TGCAGTGCTAGAGATCCGTTAGGACAGGGGGCAAATGAGCAGTTCTTC.

The chain has TRBV29-1 and TRBJ1-1; D unclear. V was pared by 4 bases and J by 0 bases, with 3 bases between. This CDR3 is built from 11 residues. In germline, CDR1 is SQVTM, CDR2 ANQGSEA. The CDR3 DNA follows: TGCAGCGTTGGACTGAACACTGAAGCTTTCTTT. Its protein product is CSVGLNTEAFF.

This clonotype was seen ten or more times. The J gene is TRBJ2-2, the V gene TRBV27; D remains unclear. V was clipped by 7 bases and J by 1 base, with 10 bases between them. There are 14 residues in the CDR3. Germline CDR1 and CDR2: MNHEY and SMNVEV (reference sequence). CDR3 region: CASTSWGNTGELFF. CDR3 in DNA: TGTGCCAGCACTTCCTGGGGGAACACCGGGGAGCTGTTTTTT.

This clonotype was seen many times. The rearrangement links TRBV5-5 to TRBJ1-2, with 8 positions matching TRBD1. Trimming took 4 bases from V and 7 from J; bases not matched to a gene: 12. The CDR3 has 15 amino acids. CDR1 and CDR2 (germline): SGHKS, YYEKEE (reference sequence). CDR3 in DNA: TGTGCCAGCAGCCGGCCTGGGCAGGGGGCTACTGGCTACACCTTC. It is translated as CASSRPGQGATGYTF.

The CDR3 coding sequence is TGTGGCAGTGAACTTGGGGGTCTTAGCTCCTACAATGAGCAGTTCTTC. Encoded protein: CGSELGGLSSYNEQFF. The V call is TRBV2, the J call TRBJ2-1, with D perhaps given as TRBD1 or TRBD2 (5 bases each). The V gene's germline CDR1 is SNHLY and CDR2 FYNNEI. This CDR3 contains 16 residues.

In this sample, this clonotype turned up a few times. The rearrangement uses TRBV12-3 or TRBV12-4 and TRBJ1-2, with 8 bases fitting TRBD1. There are 14 residues in the CDR3. V shed 7 bases and J 3 bases; nucleotides not matched to a gene: 7. The chain's CDR3 is CASTYRGGHYGYTF. The DNA for the CDR3 is TGTGCCAGCACCTACAGGGGGGGGCACTATGGCTACACCTTC.

This clonotype was detected only a few times. This rearrangement joins TRBV30 to TRBJ1-1; D remains ambiguous. V shed 0 bases and J shed 1 base, with 6 bases lying between them. Per germline, CDR1 GTSNPN and CDR2 SVGIG (reference sequence). The CDR3 spans 13 residues. The DNA for the CDR3 is TGTGCCTGGAGTGTAGTCTCGAACACTGAAGCTTTCTTT. Translating it yields CAWSVVSNTEAFF.

There are many counts of this clonotype. This sequence joins TRBV29-1 and TRBJ2-3; TRBD2 agrees at 8 bases. CDR3 length: 14 residues. V shed 5 bases and J 5 bases; nucleotides not matched to a gene: 9. Germline values: CDR1 SQVTM, CDR2 ANQGSEA. CDR3 coding DNA: TGCAGCGTTACAGCGGGAGTGGGGGTAGATACGCAGTATTTT. It translates to CSVTAGVGVDTQYF.

This clonotype was detected a few times. V is TRBV5-1 and J is TRBJ2-2; D could derive from TRBD1 or TRBD2 (5 bases each). CDR1 is SGHRS and CDR2 is YFSETQ in the germline V gene. Trimming took 4 bases from V and 0 from J, leaving 13 bases between them. The CDR3 contains 16 residues. The CDR3 spells CASSPRGAPNTGELFF. DNA of the CDR3: TGCGCCAGCAGCCCTAGAGGGGCTCCGAACACCGGGGAGCTGTTTTTT.

Turning to this clonotype: A read error is possible here, since a much larger clone lies one base away. The chain carries TRBV30 and TRBJ1-2; D gene ambiguous. This CDR3 comprises 13 residues. Germline assignment: CDR1 GTSNPN and CDR2 SVGIG (reference sequence). CDR3 loop: CAWSVSGIYSYTF. The CDR3 coding sequence is TGTGCCTGGAGTGTATCAGGAATCTATAGCTACACCTTC.

This clonotype was observed many times. The rearrangement links TRBV20-1 to TRBJ2-1; perhaps TRBD2 as D (6 bases). Trimming took off 0 bases at V and 8 bases at J, with 20 bases between the two ends. This CDR3 comprises 16 residues. Germline assignment: CDR1 DFQATT and CDR2 SNEGSKA (reference sequence). This CDR3 is CSAREPAEGWGDEQFF. The CDR3 DNA reads TGCAGTGCTAGAGAACCCGCGGAGGGGTGGGGCGATGAGCAGTTCTTC.

This clonotype has a handful of counts. V usage is TRBV7-3 and J usage is TRBJ1-5; D is perhaps TRBD1 (6 bases). Germline V gives CDR1 SGHTA, CDR2 FQGTGA. The V end lost 3 bases, the J end lost 1 base, and 19 bases lay between the germline ends. The CDR3 consists of 18 residues. DNA of the CDR3: TGTGCCAGCAGCTTCCCCAGGGGATCCCTAGCAAGCAATCAGCCCCAGCATTTT. Its translation is CASSFPRGSLASNQPQHF.

Only a few counts were recorded for this clonotype. The junction shows a germline mismatch at one end, possibly a read error. The gene calls are TRBV18 and TRBJ2-1; D remains unclear. The length of the CDR3 is 14 residues. Per the germline V gene, CDR1 is KGHSH and CDR2 is LQKENI. CDR3 in DNA: TGTGCCAGTTCACCGATTTTCGGGCACAATGAGCAGTTCTTC. Protein sequence: CASSPIFGHNEQFF.